This TCR beta chain was documented in a study of OX40 agonist ivuxolimab in advanced cancers. Overall study context: All patients had ivuxolimab intravenously every 2 weeks at 0.01 to 10 mg/kg.

The ends were cut back, 4 bases at V and 3 bases at J, with 12 bases in the middle. This CDR3 is 13 amino acids long. The germline CDR1 and CDR2 sequences are GTSNPN and SVGIG (reference sequence). Some clones are missing from TCRdb's copy, which holds only in-frame ones; the method was immunoSEQ multiplex PCR. The table lists about 64,000 clones, 88% of them singletons. On cycle 4 day 1 and cycle 7 day 1, as well as at baseline, blood was sampled. This sequence joins TRBV30 and TRBJ1-2, with D possibly TRBD1 on 5 matching bases. The source material was CD4+ or CD8+ T cells sorted from blood, sampled in a trial of the OX40 agonist ivuxolimab. This receptor was taken from an adult with an advanced solid tumor such as melanoma, head and neck, liver or kidney cancer. The CDR3 spells CAWTLDRDYGYTF. CDR3 DNA sequence: TGTGCCTGGACTCTCGACAGAGACTATGGCTACACCTTC.